The 4 T cell receptor beta chains presented below share a single source sample, sequenced in a study of PD-1 blockade in classical Hodgkin lymphoma. Data came from immunoSEQ multiplex PCR; TCRdb stores just in-frame clones and leaves some out. In the table there are more than 40,000 clones, 65% to 70% of which are singletons. Time point reported: cycle 4 day 1 (C4D1), after less than 7 weeks of nivolumab. No patient escaped relapse after autologous stem cell transplantation, and brentuximab vedotin exposure varied. The sample here was peripheral blood mononuclear cells (PBMCs), taken before the fourth cycle of nivolumab. These receptor sequences come from a human donor with classical Hodgkin lymphoma.

The rearrangement joins TRBV28 to TRBJ2-3; 9 bases are shared with TRBD1. In germline, CDR1 is MDHEN, CDR2 SYDVKM. V shed 5 bases and J 7 bases; nucleotides not matched to a gene: 7. The CDR3 extends over 14 amino acids. CDR3 sequence reads: CASSHRGRVNTQYF. CDR3 DNA sequence: TGTGCCAGCAGTCACAGGGGGCGGGTAAATACGCAGTATTTT.

V gene TRBV7-8 combines with J gene TRBJ2-3; D is unresolved. Germline V lookup: CDR1 SGHVS, CDR2 FQNEAQ. Trimming pared 0 bases from V and 2 bases from J, leaving 6 bases between. This CDR3 comprises 14 residues. CDR3 residues: CASSLALPTDTQYF. The CDR3 DNA reads as TGTGCCAGCAGCTTAGCGCTACCCACAGATACGCAGTATTTT.

The chain links TRBV4-3 to TRBJ2-1; TRBD1 agrees at 10 bases. The CDR3 runs 15 residues. The V segment lost 4 bases and the J segment 6 bases; nucleotides outside the gene matches: 6. Germline loops: CDR1 LGHNA, CDR2 YSLEER. The CDR3 DNA reads as TGCGCCAGCAGCCGGGGGACAGGGGCATTCAATGAGCAGTTCTTC. Its translation: CASSRGTGAFNEQFF.

This chain joins TRBV2 and TRBJ1-6; 10 bases fit TRBD1. Looked up from germline, CDR1 is SNHLY and CDR2 is FYNNEI. Trimming cost V 6 bases and J 8 bases; bases outside gene matches: 4. CDR3 length equals 14 residues. In DNA, the CDR3 is TGTGCCAGCAGGGACAGGGGGTGGGATTCACCCCTCCACTTT. Its translation: CASRDRGWDSPLHF.